This T cell receptor beta chain was observed in a study of shared clonotypes between healthy human individuals. Study findings and constraints: Memory subsets generally showed lower estimated richness than naive subsets. Roughly 5% of naive CD4 clonotypes were common to a few donors. Non-shared clonotypes had lower generation probabilities than clonotypes shared by all four sorted-subset donors.

The table came from immunoSEQ multiplex PCR; TCRdb's copy has only in-frame clones and leaves some out. The profile shows millions of clones, around nine tenths of them singletons. The CDR3 is 15 amino acids. Trimming left V 0 bases short and J 1 base short, with 9 bases between. CDR1 is MNHEY and CDR2 is SVGAGI in the germline V gene. The authors divided CD4+ cells into CD45RA+ naive and CD45RA-negative memory subsets. With respect to this clone: What it binds is not known. This specimen includes other DNA sequences encoding the same CDR3.

The sample comprised naive CD4+ T cells sorted from blood. The subset was: CD45RA+ positively selected. V is TRBV6-5 and J is TRBJ2-5; TRBD1 might be the D (6 bases). The source of this sequence is a man aged 18 to 30 in good health. The CDR3 sequence: CASSYSTGTQETQYF. CDR3 DNA: TGTGCCAGCAGTTACTCCACAGGGACCCAAGAGACCCAGTACTTC.